This is a list of T cell receptor beta chains from one sample in a study of blood T cell repertoires in COVID-19. The data were produced by immunoSEQ multiplex PCR, yet TCRdb's version contains in-frame clones alone and is incomplete. The sample lists fewer than 80,000 clones; around 89% were seen once. Sequenced: peripheral blood. The receptors come from a human donor in a cohort sampled during active COVID-19. Both conserved end residues are part of each CDR3. D genes are given only for firm matches. Not every row has a clone size; where given, it reads once, few, many or a size class.

CDR3 DNA: TGTGCCAGCGTCCAGGACAGGGGTAATGAAAAACTGTTTTTT
CDR3 protein: CASVQDRGNEKLFF
J gene: TRBJ1-4
clone size: NA
V gene: TRBV6-5
D gene: TRBD1
CDR3 length: 14

CDR3 DNA: TGTGCCAGCAGCCCGGCGAACCGGGACAGGGTCGACGGCAATCAGCCCCAGCATTTT
CDR3 protein: CASSPANRDRVDGNQPQHF
J gene: TRBJ1-5
clone size: NA
V gene: TRBV21-1
D gene: NA
CDR3 length: 19

CDR3 DNA: TGTGCCAGCAGCTCCGGACAGGCGAAAAGGGTTCGGGCAGATACGCAGTATTTT
CDR3 protein: CASSSGQAKRVRADTQYF
J gene: TRBJ2-3
clone size: NA
V gene: TRBV5-8
D gene: TRBD1
CDR3 length: 18

CDR3 DNA: TGTGCCAGTAGTAAACGGGACAATCGGTCACCCCTCCACTTT
CDR3 protein: CASSKRDNRSPLHF
J gene: TRBJ1-6
clone size: NA
V gene: TRBV19
D gene: NA
CDR3 length: 14

CDR3 DNA: TGTGCCAGCAGTTTTTCGGGGACAGAAGCCTTCCTCTTC
CDR3 protein: CASSFSGTEAFLF
J gene: TRBJ1-2
clone size: NA
V gene: TRBV27
D gene: TRBD1
CDR3 length: 13

CDR3 DNA: TGTGCCAGCAGTTACTCGGCTGGGACATCTAACTATGGCTACACCTTC
CDR3 protein: CASSYSAGTSNYGYTF
J gene: TRBJ1-2
clone size: NA
V gene: TRBV6-5
D gene: NA
CDR3 length: 16

CDR3 DNA: TGTGCCAGCTCTAACGGACCGGGACTAGAGGTAGATACGCAGTATTTT
CDR3 protein: CASSNGPGLEVDTQYF
J gene: TRBJ2-3
clone size: NA
V gene: TRBV4-2
D gene: TRBD2
CDR3 length: 16

CDR3 DNA: TGTGCCAGCAGCCCCGGACAGGGAACGCAGTATTTT
CDR3 protein: CASSPGQGTQYF
J gene: TRBJ2-3
clone size: NA
V gene: TRBV9
D gene: TRBD1
CDR3 length: 12

CDR3 DNA: TGTGCCAGCAGCGCAGGACAGGGCCCAGATACGCAGTATTTT
CDR3 protein: CASSAGQGPDTQYF
J gene: TRBJ2-3
clone size: NA
V gene: TRBV9
D gene: TRBD1
CDR3 length: 14

CDR3 DNA: TGTGCCAGCTCAACGGGACAGCATCGGGGAGGTTCACCCCTCCACTTT
CDR3 protein: CASSTGQHRGGSPLHF
J gene: TRBJ1-6
clone size: few
V gene: TRBV18
D gene: TRBD1
CDR3 length: 16

CDR3 DNA: TGTGCCAGCAGCTCGGGACTTACTAATTCACCCCTCCACTTT
CDR3 protein: CASSSGLTNSPLHF
J gene: TRBJ1-6
clone size: NA
V gene: TRBV7-2
D gene: NA
CDR3 length: 14

CDR3 DNA: TGCGCCAGCAGCCTATCACAGGGGGACTTATACGAGCAGTACTTC
CDR3 protein: CASSLSQGDLYEQYF
J gene: TRBJ2-7
clone size: NA
V gene: TRBV4-1
D gene: TRBD1
CDR3 length: 15

CDR3 DNA: TGTGCCAGCAGCGTAGATGGGGGGACTAGCACAGATACGCAGTATTTT
CDR3 protein: CASSVDGGTSTDTQYF
J gene: TRBJ2-3
clone size: NA
V gene: TRBV9
D gene: NA
CDR3 length: 16

CDR3 DNA: TGCAGCGCGGGGGAGGGGAATTCACCCCTCCACTTT
CDR3 protein: CSAGEGNSPLHF
J gene: TRBJ1-6
clone size: NA
V gene: TRBV29-1
D gene: NA
CDR3 length: 12

CDR3 DNA: TGTGCCAGCAGCTTAACAGAGTATAATTCACCCCTCCACTTT
CDR3 protein: CASSLTEYNSPLHF
J gene: TRBJ1-6
clone size: medium-sized
V gene: TRBV7-3
D gene: NA
CDR3 length: 14

CDR3 DNA: TGTGCCAGCAGTGAGGGACTAGCGGGTTTGAACACCGGGGAGCTGTTTTTT
CDR3 protein: CASSEGLAGLNTGELFF
J gene: TRBJ2-2
clone size: NA
V gene: TRBV4-2
D gene: TRBD2
CDR3 length: 17

CDR3 DNA: TGTGCCAGCAGTCGTGACACGGGACTAGCGGGTAATACGCAGTATTTT
CDR3 protein: CASSRDTGLAGNTQYF
J gene: TRBJ2-3
clone size: NA
V gene: TRBV13
D gene: TRBD2
CDR3 length: 16

CDR3 DNA: TGTGCCAGCAGCTTGGCGGGAGCGGTGGAGACCCAGTACTTC
CDR3 protein: CASSLAGAVETQYF
J gene: TRBJ2-5
clone size: NA
V gene: TRBV5-4
D gene: NA
CDR3 length: 14

CDR3 DNA: TGTGCCAGCAGCCTTGGCCACATTAATTCACCCCTCCACTTT
CDR3 protein: CASSLGHINSPLHF
J gene: TRBJ1-6
clone size: few
V gene: TRBV3-1/TRBV3-2
D gene: NA
CDR3 length: 14

CDR3 DNA: TGTGCCAGCAGCTTAGTAGGGGGTGAGGAGCAGTTCTTC
CDR3 protein: CASSLVGGEEQFF
J gene: TRBJ2-1
clone size: NA
V gene: TRBV7-2
D gene: NA
CDR3 length: 13

CDR3 DNA: TGCGCCACCACCGGGGGTGCGGCGGCGGCAGATACGCAGTATTTT
CDR3 protein: CATTGGAAAADTQYF
J gene: TRBJ2-3
clone size: NA
V gene: TRBV5-1
D gene: NA
CDR3 length: 15

CDR3 DNA: TGTGCCAGCAGCAACCGGGACAGGATCTACGAGCAGTACTTC
CDR3 protein: CASSNRDRIYEQYF
J gene: TRBJ2-7
clone size: NA
V gene: TRBV6-5
D gene: TRBD1
CDR3 length: 14

CDR3 DNA: TGTGCCAGCAGCCCAGGCGGGGGGGAGACCCAGTACTTC
CDR3 protein: CASSPGGGETQYF
J gene: TRBJ2-5
clone size: NA
V gene: TRBV5-4
D gene: TRBD2
CDR3 length: 13